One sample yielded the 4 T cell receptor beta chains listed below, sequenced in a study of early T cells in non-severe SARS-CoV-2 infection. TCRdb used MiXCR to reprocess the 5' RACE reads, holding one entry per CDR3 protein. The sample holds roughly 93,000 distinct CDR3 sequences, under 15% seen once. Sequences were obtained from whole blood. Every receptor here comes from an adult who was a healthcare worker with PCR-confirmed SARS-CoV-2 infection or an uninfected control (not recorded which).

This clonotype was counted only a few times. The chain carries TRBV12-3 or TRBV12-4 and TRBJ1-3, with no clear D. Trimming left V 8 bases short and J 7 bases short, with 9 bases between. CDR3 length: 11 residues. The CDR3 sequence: CASGILNTIYF. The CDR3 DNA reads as TGTGCCAGCGGAATCCTCAACACCATATATTTT.

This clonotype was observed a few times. CDR3 bases: TGTGCCAGCTACGGACAAGTCTCTGGAAACACCATATATTTT. Amino acid sequence: CASYGQVSGNTIYF. This chain joins TRBV7-2 and TRBJ1-3; D might be TRBD1 (5 bases). The CDR3 length is 14 residues. The V gene lost 8 bases and the J gene lost 0 bases, with 11 bases spanning the gap. Germline assignment: CDR1 SGHTA and CDR2 FQGNSA.

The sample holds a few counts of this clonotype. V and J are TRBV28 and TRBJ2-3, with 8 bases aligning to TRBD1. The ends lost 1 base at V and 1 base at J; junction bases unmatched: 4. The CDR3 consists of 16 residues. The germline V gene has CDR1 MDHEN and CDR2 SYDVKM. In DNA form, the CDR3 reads TGTGCCAGCAGTTTATCTGGCAGGGGGCGCACAGATACGCAGTATTTT. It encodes CASSLSGRGRTDTQYF.

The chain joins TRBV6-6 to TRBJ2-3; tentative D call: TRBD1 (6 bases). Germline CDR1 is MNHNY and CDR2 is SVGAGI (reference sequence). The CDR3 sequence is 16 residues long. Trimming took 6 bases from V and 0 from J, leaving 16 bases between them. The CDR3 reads CASSTRGQSSTDTQYF. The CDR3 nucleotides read TGTGCCAGCAGCACCCGAGGACAGTCTAGCACAGATACGCAGTATTTT.